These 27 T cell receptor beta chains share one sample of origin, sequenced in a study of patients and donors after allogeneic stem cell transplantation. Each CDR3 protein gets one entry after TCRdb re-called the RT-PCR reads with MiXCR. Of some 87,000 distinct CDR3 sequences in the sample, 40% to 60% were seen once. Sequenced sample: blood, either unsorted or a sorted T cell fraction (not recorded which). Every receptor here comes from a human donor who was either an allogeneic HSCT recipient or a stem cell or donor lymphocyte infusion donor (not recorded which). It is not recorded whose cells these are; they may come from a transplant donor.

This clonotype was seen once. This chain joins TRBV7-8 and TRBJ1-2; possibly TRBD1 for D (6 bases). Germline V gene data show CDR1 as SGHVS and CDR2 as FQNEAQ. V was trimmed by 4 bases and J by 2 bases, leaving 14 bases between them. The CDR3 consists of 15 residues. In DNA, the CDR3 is TGTGCCAGCAGCTACGACGTGGACAGAAACTATGGCTACACCTTC. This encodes CASSYDVDRNYGYTF. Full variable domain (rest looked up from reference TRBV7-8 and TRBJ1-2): GAGVSQSPRYKVAKRGQDVALRCDPISGHVSLFWYQQALGQGPEFLTYFQNEAQLDKSGLPSDRFFAERPEGSVSTLKIQRTQQEDSAVYLCASSYDVDRNYGYTFGSGTRLTVV.

The CDR3 spells CSVAKRRAQHTEAFF. The CDR3 nucleotides read TGCAGCGTTGCCAAGAGGCGGGCCCAACACACTGAAGCTTTCTTT. The chain recombines TRBV29-1 with TRBJ1-1, with D unresolved. Trimming stripped 4 bases from V and 3 bases from J, with 18 bases between. The CDR3 runs to 15 residues. The germline V gene has CDR1 SQVTM and CDR2 ANQGSEA.

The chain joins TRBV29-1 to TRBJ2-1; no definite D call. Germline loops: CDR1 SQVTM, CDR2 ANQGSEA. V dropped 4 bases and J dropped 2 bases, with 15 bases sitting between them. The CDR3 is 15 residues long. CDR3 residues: CSVGDLGRTYNEQFF. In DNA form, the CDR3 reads TGCAGCGTTGGGGATTTGGGTAGGACCTACAATGAGCAGTTCTTC.

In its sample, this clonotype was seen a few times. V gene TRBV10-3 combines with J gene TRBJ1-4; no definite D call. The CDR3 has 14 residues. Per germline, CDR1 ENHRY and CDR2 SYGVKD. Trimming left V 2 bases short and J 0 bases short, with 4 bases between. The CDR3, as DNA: TGTGCCATCAGTGAGAGGGCAACTAATGAAAAACTGTTTTTT. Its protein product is CAISERATNEKLFF.

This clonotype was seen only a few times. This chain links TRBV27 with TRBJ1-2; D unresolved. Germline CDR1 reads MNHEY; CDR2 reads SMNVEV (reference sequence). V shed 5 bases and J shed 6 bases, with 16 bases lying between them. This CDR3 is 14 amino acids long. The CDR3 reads CASSPLRGLDGYTF. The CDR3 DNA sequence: TGTGCCAGCAGTCCCCTACGAGGGCTCGATGGCTACACCTTC.

CDR3 sequence: CASSQDIADSPLHF. In nucleotides, the CDR3 is TGCGCCAGCAGCCAAGATATAGCAGATTCACCCCTCCACTTT. The chain couples TRBV4-1 to TRBJ1-6; D unresolved. Trimming cost V 0 bases and J 8 bases, with 8 bases left between them. The germline V gene has CDR1 MGHRA and CDR2 YSYEKL. This CDR3 is built from 14 residues.

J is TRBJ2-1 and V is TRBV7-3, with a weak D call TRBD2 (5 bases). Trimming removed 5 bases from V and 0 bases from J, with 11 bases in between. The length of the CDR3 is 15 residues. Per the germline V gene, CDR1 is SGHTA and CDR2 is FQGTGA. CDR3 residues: CASSQSGSSYNEQFF. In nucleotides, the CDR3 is TGTGCCAGCAGCCAAAGCGGTAGCTCCTACAATGAGCAGTTCTTC.

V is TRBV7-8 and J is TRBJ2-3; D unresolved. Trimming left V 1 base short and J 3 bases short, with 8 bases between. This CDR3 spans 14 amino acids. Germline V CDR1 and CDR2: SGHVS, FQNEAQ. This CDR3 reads CASSLEIGTDTQYF. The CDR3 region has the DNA TGTGCCAGCAGCTTAGAGATCGGGACAGATACGCAGTATTTT.

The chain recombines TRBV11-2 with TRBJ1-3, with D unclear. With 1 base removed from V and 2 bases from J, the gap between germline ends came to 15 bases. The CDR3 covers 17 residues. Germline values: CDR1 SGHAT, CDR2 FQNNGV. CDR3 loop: CASSLVFQDHTGNTIYF. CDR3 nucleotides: TGTGCCAGCAGCTTAGTTTTCCAGGACCATACTGGAAACACCATATATTTT. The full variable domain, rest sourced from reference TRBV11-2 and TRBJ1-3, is EAGVAQSPRYKIIEKRQSVAFWCNPISGHATLYWYQQILGQGPKLLIQFQNNGVVDDSQLPKDRFSAERLKGVDSTLKIQPAKLEDSAVYLCASSLVFQDHTGNTIYFGEGSWLTVV.

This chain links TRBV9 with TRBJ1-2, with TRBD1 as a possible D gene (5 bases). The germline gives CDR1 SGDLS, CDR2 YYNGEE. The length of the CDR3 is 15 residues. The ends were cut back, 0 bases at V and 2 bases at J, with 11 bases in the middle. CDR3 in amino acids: CASSVGGQPNYGYTF. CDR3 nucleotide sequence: TGTGCCAGCAGCGTAGGTGGACAACCAAACTATGGCTACACCTTC.

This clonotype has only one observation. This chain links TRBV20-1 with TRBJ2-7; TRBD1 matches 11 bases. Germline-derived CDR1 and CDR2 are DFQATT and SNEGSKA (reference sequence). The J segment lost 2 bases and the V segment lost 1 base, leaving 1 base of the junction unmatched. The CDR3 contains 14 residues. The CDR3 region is CSARAGQGAYEQYF. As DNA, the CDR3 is TGCAGTGCTAGAGCGGGACAGGGGGCCTACGAGCAGTACTTC.

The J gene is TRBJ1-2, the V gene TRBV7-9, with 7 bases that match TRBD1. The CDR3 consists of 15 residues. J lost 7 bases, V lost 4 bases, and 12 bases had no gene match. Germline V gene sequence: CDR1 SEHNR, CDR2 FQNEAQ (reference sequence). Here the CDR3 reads CASSSNPGQAAGYTF. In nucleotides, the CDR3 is TGTGCCAGCAGCTCTAACCCTGGACAGGCGGCTGGCTACACCTTC.

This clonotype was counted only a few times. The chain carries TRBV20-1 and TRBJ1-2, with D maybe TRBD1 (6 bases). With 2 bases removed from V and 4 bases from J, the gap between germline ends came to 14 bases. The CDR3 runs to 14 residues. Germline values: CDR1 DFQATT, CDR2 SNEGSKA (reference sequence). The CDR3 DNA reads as TGCAGTGCTAGATCGGCCGGGACAAGCTATGGCTACACCTTC. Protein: CSARSAGTSYGYTF.

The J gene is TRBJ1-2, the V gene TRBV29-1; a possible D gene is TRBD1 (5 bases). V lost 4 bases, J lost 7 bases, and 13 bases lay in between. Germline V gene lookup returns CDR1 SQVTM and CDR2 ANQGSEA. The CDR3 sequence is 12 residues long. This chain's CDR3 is CSVVTGLPGYTF. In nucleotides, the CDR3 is TGCAGCGTTGTCACAGGCCTCCCTGGCTACACCTTC.

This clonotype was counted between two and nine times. CDR3 amino acids: CASSSGQDYTEAFF. CDR3 bases: TGTGCCAGCAGTTCCGGACAGGATTATACTGAAGCTTTCTTT. The rearrangement links TRBV28 to TRBJ1-1; 7 bases are shared with TRBD1. CDR1 and CDR2 (germline): MDHEN, SYDVKM. The CDR3 spans 14 residues. The V and J ends lost 4 bases and 5 bases, in that order; junction bases with no gene match: 7.

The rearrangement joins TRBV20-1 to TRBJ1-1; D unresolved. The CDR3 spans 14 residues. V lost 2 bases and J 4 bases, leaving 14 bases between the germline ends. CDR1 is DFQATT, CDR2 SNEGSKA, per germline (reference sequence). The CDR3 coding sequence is TGCAGTGCTAGATGGGCTAAGGCGCCCACTGAAGCTTTCTTT. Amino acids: CSARWAKAPTEAFF.

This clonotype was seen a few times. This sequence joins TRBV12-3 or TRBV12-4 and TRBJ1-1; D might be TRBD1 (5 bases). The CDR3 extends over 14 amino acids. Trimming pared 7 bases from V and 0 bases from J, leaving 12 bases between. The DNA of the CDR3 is TGTGCCAGCACCCTGGGGCAGTTGAACACTGAAGCTTTCTTT. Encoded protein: CASTLGQLNTEAFF.

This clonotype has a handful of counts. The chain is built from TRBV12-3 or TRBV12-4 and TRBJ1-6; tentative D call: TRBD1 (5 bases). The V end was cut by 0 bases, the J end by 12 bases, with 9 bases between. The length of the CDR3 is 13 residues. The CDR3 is CASSLAGRGPLHF. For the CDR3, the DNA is TGTGCCAGCAGTTTAGCAGGGAGGGGACCCCTCCACTTT.

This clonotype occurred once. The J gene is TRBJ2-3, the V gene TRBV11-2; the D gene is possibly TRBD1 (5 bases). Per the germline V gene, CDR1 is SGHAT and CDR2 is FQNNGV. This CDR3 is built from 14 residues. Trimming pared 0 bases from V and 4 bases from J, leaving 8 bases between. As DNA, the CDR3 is TGTGCCAGCAGCTTAGATCCCAGGGCAGATACGCAGTATTTT. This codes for CASSLDPRADTQYF.

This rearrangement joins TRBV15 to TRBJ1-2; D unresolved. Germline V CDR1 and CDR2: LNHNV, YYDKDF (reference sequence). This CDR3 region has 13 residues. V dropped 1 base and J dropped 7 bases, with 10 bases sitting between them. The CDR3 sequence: CATSRGGAVGYTF. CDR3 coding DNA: TGTGCCACCAGCAGAGGGGGAGCAGTTGGCTACACCTTC.

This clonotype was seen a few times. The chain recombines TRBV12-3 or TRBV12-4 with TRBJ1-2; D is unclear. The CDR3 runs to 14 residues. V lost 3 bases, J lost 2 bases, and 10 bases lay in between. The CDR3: CASSLASRNYGYTF. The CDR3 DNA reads TGTGCCAGCAGTTTGGCCAGCCGCAACTATGGCTACACCTTC.

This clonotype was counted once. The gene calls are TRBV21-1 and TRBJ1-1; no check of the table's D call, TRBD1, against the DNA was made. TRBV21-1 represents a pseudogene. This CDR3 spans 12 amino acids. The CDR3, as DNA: TGTGCCAGCACCATAGAGGGACCTGAAGCTTTCTTT. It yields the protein CASTIEGPEAFF.

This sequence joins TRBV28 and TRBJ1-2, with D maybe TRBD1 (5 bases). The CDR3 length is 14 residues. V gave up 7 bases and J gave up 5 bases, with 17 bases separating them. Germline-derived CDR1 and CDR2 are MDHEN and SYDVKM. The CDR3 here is CASTTSPGFYGYTF. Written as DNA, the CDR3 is TGTGCCAGCACCACCTCCCCAGGGTTTTATGGCTACACCTTC.

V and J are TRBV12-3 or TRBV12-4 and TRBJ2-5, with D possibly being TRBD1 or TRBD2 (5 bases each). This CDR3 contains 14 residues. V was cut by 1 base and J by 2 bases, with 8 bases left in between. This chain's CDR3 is CASSLGDQQETQYF. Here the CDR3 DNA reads TGTGCCAGCAGTTTAGGGGACCAGCAAGAGACCCAGTACTTC.

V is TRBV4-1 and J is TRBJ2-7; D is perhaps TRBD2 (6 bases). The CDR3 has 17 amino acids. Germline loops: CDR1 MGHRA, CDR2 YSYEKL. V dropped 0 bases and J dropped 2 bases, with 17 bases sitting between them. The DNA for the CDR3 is TGCGCCAGCAGCCAAGATGTCTTGGAGGGTGGAGCCTACGAGCAGTACTTC. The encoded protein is CASSQDVLEGGAYEQYF.

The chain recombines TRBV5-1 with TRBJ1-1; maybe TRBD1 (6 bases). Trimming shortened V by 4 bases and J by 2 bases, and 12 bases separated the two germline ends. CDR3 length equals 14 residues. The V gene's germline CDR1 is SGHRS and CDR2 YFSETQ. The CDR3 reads CASSVQGVNTEAFF. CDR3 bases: TGCGCCAGCAGCGTACAGGGAGTTAACACTGAAGCTTTCTTT.

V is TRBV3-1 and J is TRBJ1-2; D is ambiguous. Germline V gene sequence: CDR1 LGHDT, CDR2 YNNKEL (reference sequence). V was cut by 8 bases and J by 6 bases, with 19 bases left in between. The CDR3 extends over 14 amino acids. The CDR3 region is CASGNGGSTDGYTF. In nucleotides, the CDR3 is TGTGCCAGCGGAAATGGAGGCTCAACCGATGGCTACACCTTC.